This is a list of T cell receptor beta chains from one sample in a study of OX40 agonist ivuxolimab in advanced cancers. Only in-frame clones appear in the TCRdb table, and some are missing; sequencing was by immunoSEQ multiplex PCR. Of 20,000 to 30,000 clones in the sample, 60% to 85% were seen once. The sample in question was CD4+ or CD8+ T cells sorted from blood, obtained in a trial of the OX40 agonist ivuxolimab. The source is an adult with an advanced solid tumor such as melanoma, head and neck, liver or kidney cancer. Both conserved end residues are part of each CDR3. Fields, in order: D gene, clone size, V gene, J gene, CDR3 protein, CDR3 DNA. D genes are given only for firm matches. For some rows the clone size is stated as once, few or many, or as a class when expanded; others skip it.

d_gene: TRBD1; abundance: .; v_gene: TRBV5-8; j_gene: TRBJ2-3; CDR3aa: CASSLETGADTQYF; CDR3nt: TGTGCCAGCAGCTTGGAGACAGGGGCAGATACGCAGTATTTT
d_gene: .; abundance: .; v_gene: TRBV28; j_gene: TRBJ1-6; CDR3aa: CASRPRSSYNSPLHF; CDR3nt: TGTGCCAGCAGGCCCCGTAGCTCCTATAATTCACCCCTCCACTTT
d_gene: .; abundance: .; v_gene: TRBV19; j_gene: TRBJ2-7; CDR3aa: CASSMSPLQGFYEQYF; CDR3nt: TGTGCCAGTAGTATGTCCCCACTACAGGGATTTTACGAGCAGTACTTC
d_gene: .; abundance: once; v_gene: TRBV7-8; j_gene: TRBJ2-5; CDR3aa: CASSKEGAVGPQYF; CDR3nt: TGTGCCAGCAGCAAGGAAGGGGCCGTGGGACCCCAGTACTTC
d_gene: TRBD2; abundance: few; v_gene: TRBV19; j_gene: TRBJ2-1; CDR3aa: CASSTPRASGRQSSYNEQFF; CDR3nt: TGTGCCAGTAGTACCCCCAGGGCTAGCGGGAGGCAAAGCTCCTACAATGAGCAGTTCTTC
d_gene: .; abundance: .; v_gene: TRBV19; j_gene: TRBJ1-1; CDR3aa: CASRGINTEAFF; CDR3nt: TGTGCCTCGCGCGGGATTAACACTGAAGCTTTCTTT
d_gene: .; abundance: few; v_gene: TRBV6-5; j_gene: TRBJ2-7; CDR3aa: CASSTRNGEQYF; CDR3nt: TGTGCCAGCAGCACACGAAACGGCGAGCAGTACTTC
d_gene: TRBD2; abundance: few; v_gene: TRBV6-5; j_gene: TRBJ2-1; CDR3aa: CASSLSGRAGDEQFF; CDR3nt: TGTGCCAGCAGTCTAAGCGGGAGGGCCGGGGATGAGCAGTTCTTC
d_gene: .; abundance: .; v_gene: TRBV18; j_gene: TRBJ2-7; CDR3aa: CASSLIGGLALEQYF; CDR3nt: TGTGCCAGCTCACTAATCGGAGGGTTAGCCCTCGAGCAGTACTTC
d_gene: TRBD1; abundance: .; v_gene: TRBV5-1; j_gene: TRBJ1-1; CDR3aa: CASSGGQGNTNTEAFF; CDR3nt: TGCGCCAGCAGCGGGGGACAGGGGAATACGAACACTGAAGCTTTCTTT
d_gene: .; abundance: once; v_gene: TRBV6-5; j_gene: TRBJ1-1; CDR3aa: CASSYQEGNTEAFF; CDR3nt: TGTGCCAGCAGTTACCAGGAGGGGAACACTGAAGCTTTCTTT
d_gene: .; abundance: .; v_gene: TRBV28; j_gene: TRBJ1-2; CDR3aa: CASSGRGYGYTF; CDR3nt: TGTGCCAGCAGTGGTAGGGGGTATGGCTACACCTTC
d_gene: TRBD1; abundance: .; v_gene: TRBV19; j_gene: TRBJ1-1; CDR3aa: CASSFQQGHAFF; CDR3nt: TGTGCCAGTAGTTTCCAACAGGGGCACGCTTTCTTT
d_gene: TRBD2; abundance: once; v_gene: TRBV10-2; j_gene: TRBJ2-5; CDR3aa: CASKASGAWWETQYF; CDR3nt: TGCGCCAGCAAGGCTAGCGGTGCGTGGTGGGAGACCCAGTACTTC
d_gene: TRBD2; abundance: .; v_gene: TRBV5-3; j_gene: TRBJ2-5; CDR3aa: CARSVLWEGQTRTSGNETQYF; CDR3nt: TGTGCCAGAAGCGTACTATGGGAGGGGCAGACCCGGACTAGCGGGAACGAGACCCAGTACTTC
d_gene: .; abundance: .; v_gene: TRBV15; j_gene: TRBJ1-5; CDR3aa: CATSRDVLSEYNQSQHF; CDR3nt: TGTGCCACCAGCAGAGATGTGCTTTCAGAGTACAATCAGTCCCAGCATTTT
d_gene: TRBD1; abundance: once; v_gene: TRBV6-5; j_gene: TRBJ2-1; CDR3aa: CASSAQGARRYEQFF; CDR3nt: TGTGCCAGCAGTGCGCAGGGGGCGCGTAGGTATGAGCAGTTCTTC
d_gene: .; abundance: .; v_gene: TRBV21-1; j_gene: TRBJ2-7; CDR3aa: CATGQGGYEQYF; CDR3nt: TGTGCCACTGGACAGGGTGGCTACGAGCAGTACTTC
d_gene: .; abundance: .; v_gene: TRBV18; j_gene: TRBJ1-1; CDR3aa: CASSWTERNTEAFF; CDR3nt: TGTGCCAGCTCTTGGACAGAAAGGAACACTGAAGCTTTCTTT
d_gene: TRBD1; abundance: .; v_gene: TRBV18; j_gene: TRBJ2-7; CDR3aa: CASSPGTGPYEQYF; CDR3nt: TGTGCCAGCTCACCCGGGACAGGCCCCTACGAGCAGTACTTC
d_gene: .; abundance: .; v_gene: TRBV2; j_gene: TRBJ2-5; CDR3aa: CAGGRTQETQYF; CDR3nt: TGTGCCGGGGGCAGGACGCAAGAGACCCAGTACTTC
d_gene: .; abundance: .; v_gene: TRBV18; j_gene: TRBJ1-5; CDR3aa: CASSPGGKQPQHF; CDR3nt: TGTGCCAGCTCACCGGGGGGCAAACAGCCCCAGCATTTT
d_gene: TRBD2; abundance: .; v_gene: TRBV7-9; j_gene: TRBJ2-1; CDR3aa: CASSLGGTSGSNEQFF; CDR3nt: TGTGCCAGCAGCTTAGGGGGGACTAGCGGGAGCAATGAGCAGTTCTTC
d_gene: .; abundance: .; v_gene: TRBV5-1; j_gene: TRBJ2-5; CDR3aa: CASSLGRKETQYF; CDR3nt: TGCGCCAGCAGCTTGGGGCGGAAAGAGACCCAGTACTTC
d_gene: .; abundance: .; v_gene: TRBV7-8; j_gene: TRBJ2-5; CDR3aa: CASSLGGRFSETQYF; CDR3nt: TGTGCCAGCAGCTTAGGAGGACGGTTTTCAGAGACCCAGTACTTC
d_gene: TRBD1; abundance: .; v_gene: TRBV6-5; j_gene: TRBJ2-7; CDR3aa: CASSYPGQSIYEQYF; CDR3nt: TGTGCCAGCAGTTATCCGGGACAGAGCATCTACGAGCAGTACTTC
d_gene: TRBD1; abundance: .; v_gene: TRBV18; j_gene: TRBJ1-5; CDR3aa: CASSLNRGQPQHF; CDR3nt: TGTGCCAGCTCACTTAACAGGGGCCAGCCCCAGCATTTT
d_gene: .; abundance: .; v_gene: TRBV4-1; j_gene: TRBJ1-5; CDR3aa: CASSLILDSNQPQHF; CDR3nt: TGCGCCAGCAGCCTTATCCTCGACAGCAATCAGCCCCAGCATTTT
d_gene: TRBD1; abundance: .; v_gene: TRBV5-1; j_gene: TRBJ2-3; CDR3aa: CASSSDRDWGADTQYF; CDR3nt: TGCGCCAGCAGCTCGGACAGGGATTGGGGCGCAGATACGCAGTATTTT
d_gene: .; abundance: .; v_gene: TRBV4-1; j_gene: TRBJ1-5; CDR3aa: CASSPTGPHQPQHF; CDR3nt: TGCGCCAGCAGCCCCACCGGCCCCCATCAGCCCCAGCATTTT
d_gene: .; abundance: once; v_gene: TRBV18; j_gene: TRBJ1-1; CDR3aa: CASSPEIQQPEAFF; CDR3nt: TGTGCCAGCTCACCTGAGATACAACAACCTGAAGCTTTCTTT
d_gene: TRBD2; abundance: .; v_gene: TRBV28; j_gene: TRBJ2-7; CDR3aa: CASSSGAGGSAEQYF; CDR3nt: TGTGCCAGCAGTTCCGGGGCGGGAGGTTCGGCCGAGCAGTACTTC
d_gene: .; abundance: .; v_gene: TRBV4-2; j_gene: TRBJ2-3; CDR3aa: CASSQVSGSTDTQYF; CDR3nt: TGTGCCAGCAGCCAAGTTTCGGGGTCCACAGATACGCAGTATTTT
d_gene: .; abundance: .; v_gene: TRBV11-2; j_gene: TRBJ2-7; CDR3aa: CASSSPRRTTYEQYF; CDR3nt: TGTGCCAGCAGCTCCCCGCGGAGGACAACCTACGAGCAGTACTTC
d_gene: TRBD1; abundance: .; v_gene: TRBV6-1; j_gene: TRBJ2-1; CDR3aa: CASRGTGGYEQFF; CDR3nt: TGTGCCAGCAGGGGGACAGGGGGCTATGAGCAGTTCTTC
d_gene: .; abundance: .; v_gene: TRBV4-1; j_gene: TRBJ1-4; CDR3aa: CASRKGAGPAPEKLFF; CDR3nt: TGCGCCAGCAGAAAAGGGGCAGGACCCGCGCCTGAAAAACTGTTTTTT
d_gene: .; abundance: few; v_gene: TRBV7-2; j_gene: TRBJ1-3; CDR3aa: CASSLQGNTIYF; CDR3nt: TGTGCCAGCAGCTTACAGGGAAACACCATATATTTT
d_gene: .; abundance: .; v_gene: TRBV6-1; j_gene: TRBJ1-5; CDR3aa: CASSEPLTARNQPQHF; CDR3nt: TGTGCCAGCAGTGAACCCTTGACAGCGCGCAATCAGCCCCAGCATTTT